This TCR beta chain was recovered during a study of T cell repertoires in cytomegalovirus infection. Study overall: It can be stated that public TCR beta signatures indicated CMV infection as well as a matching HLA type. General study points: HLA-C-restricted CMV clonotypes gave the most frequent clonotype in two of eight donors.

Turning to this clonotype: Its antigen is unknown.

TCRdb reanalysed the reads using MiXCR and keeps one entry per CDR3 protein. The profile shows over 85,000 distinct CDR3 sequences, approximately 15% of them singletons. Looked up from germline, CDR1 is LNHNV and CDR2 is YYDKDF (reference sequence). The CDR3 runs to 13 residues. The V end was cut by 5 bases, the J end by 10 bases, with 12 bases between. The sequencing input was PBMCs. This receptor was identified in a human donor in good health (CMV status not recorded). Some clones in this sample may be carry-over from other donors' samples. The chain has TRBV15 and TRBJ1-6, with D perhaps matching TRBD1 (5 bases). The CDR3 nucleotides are TGTGCCACCAGCGGCGATTGGGGGTCACCCCTCCACTTT. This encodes CATSGDWGSPLHF.